This entry concerns a single TCR beta chain. The primer mix had 60 Vbeta and 13 Jbeta primers. Sequenced by immunoSEQ multiplex PCR; TCRdb stores in-frame clones only, minus some. The data show 150,000 to 200,000 clones, with 75% to 90% seen just once and roughly 10% held by the top ten. These data are taken from a study of cytomegalovirus exposure and HLA in healthy donors. This clonotype was obtained from a man between 18 and 29 years old in good health and CMV-seropositive. The sequenced sample was PBMCs.

The CDR3: CAGGTGAYEQYF. The CDR3 DNA follows: TGTGCCGGCGGGACAGGGGCCTACGAGCAGTACTTC. V and J are TRBV6-1 and TRBJ2-7; 10 positions agree with TRBD1. With V trimmed by 11 bases and J by 2 bases, 3 bases remained unmatched. The CDR3 covers 12 residues. The germline gives CDR1 MNHNS, CDR2 SASEGT.